This entry concerns a single T cell receptor (beta chain). It has no known antigen specificity. Base quality data are lacking; no much larger clone is found one base away. TCRbeta CDR3 regions were amplified from genomic DNA using the immunoSEQ Assay, a bias-controlled multiplex PCR. Concerning the study's data processing: The number of nucleated cells in each sample was estimated from the amplification of reference gene primers within the assay. To quantify the absolute abundance of each unique TCRbeta CDR3 rearrangement, sequence reads were collapsed and filtered. For each sample, productive Simpson clonality was calculated as the square root of Simpson's diversity index across productive rearrangements. Here the immuneACCESS table is served through TCRdb, limited to in-frame sequences with V and J called. Missing clones are a known gap in these copies; in checked studies unresolved V genes cover under half, and the rest lacks a known reason. The V and J calls and clone size come from that table; D and trimming were worked out from the DNA. The sample contains more than 50,000 clones, roughly 80% of them found a single time. Approximately 12% of the sample belongs to the ten largest clones.

The data derive from a study of blood T cell repertoires in COVID-19 (dated by TCRdb to about 2020). Regarding the study in general: Samples from collaborators originated in the United States, Italy and Spain and spanned both the acute and convalescent phases of COVID-19. Deeply sampled blood TCRbeta repertoires from subjects exposed to, actively infected with, or recovered from COVID-19 were included in the dataset. Samples were obtained from the ongoing ImmuneRACE study (first 160 participants) and from some 1,300 subjects provided by 6 global collaborators. Nearly every sample came with metadata listing a de-identified subject ID, COVID-19 status, age in years and sex. The material from the prospective study consisted of cDNA or gDNA derived from T cells, B-cell-depleted T cells, or PBMCs. The repertoires were released in a freely available public database intended as a resource for research on the immune response to SARS-CoV-2. Where available, HLA class I and class II types were obtained from metadata supplied by the sample provider rather than from assay-based typing. The research as a whole found: The amount of clinical and demographic metadata varied by source and participant and was provided uncurated.

Collaborating institutions collected whole blood in K2EDTA tubes following their own protocols. Collaborator samples were shipped for TCRbeta analysis as frozen whole blood, isolated PBMCs, or DNA extracted from either sample type. The germline V and J ends show losses of 2 bases and 5 bases respectively, and no gene match explains 5 bases of the junction. The germline V gene supplies CDR1 MGHRA and CDR2 YSYEKL. The CDR3, cysteine through phenylalanine, is 14 amino acids long. The CDR3 DNA has 42 bases and is translated from base 1. This receptor chain uses TRBV4-1 and TRBJ2-5; TRBD1 aligns with 7 central bases. The clonotype originates from a human donor in a cohort sampled during active COVID-19. What was sequenced was peripheral blood. The DNA reads TGCGCCAGCAGCCAACCCACAGGGGTGGAGACCCAGTACTTC. This codes for CASSQPTGVETQYF.